What follows are 24 T cell receptor beta chains derived from one specimen sequenced in a study of blood T cell repertoires in COVID-19. Profiled with immunoSEQ multiplex PCR; TCRdb holds only in-frame clones, not every one. Of 100,000 or so clones in the sample, around 92% were seen once. Input material: peripheral blood. The receptor set was obtained from a woman aged 55-70 years with active COVID-19.

The V and J genes are TRBV28 and TRBJ1-6; 8 bases align to TRBD1. Germline CDR1 reads MDHEN; CDR2 reads SYDVKM. The CDR3 runs to 15 residues. J gave up 8 bases and V 4 bases, and 7 bases lay outside the gene matches. This chain's CDR3 is CASSSSGQGDSPLHF. For the CDR3, the DNA is TGTGCCAGCAGTTCCTCTGGACAGGGCGATTCACCCCTCCACTTT.

The rearrangement uses TRBV6-5 and TRBJ1-1, with D possibly matching TRBD1 (5 bases). Germline V gene data show CDR1 as MNHEY and CDR2 as SVGAGI. Trimming took off 4 bases at V and 3 bases at J, with 12 bases between the two ends. The CDR3 spans 14 residues. The DNA of the CDR3 is TGTGCCAGCAGTTCCCAGGGTGGATACACTGAAGCTTTCTTT. Protein: CASSSQGGYTEAFF.

The chain links TRBV9 to TRBJ2-3, with 11 bases aligning to TRBD1. Germline V CDR1 and CDR2: SGDLS, YYNGEE. The CDR3 extends over 17 amino acids. Unmatched junction bases numbered 10, after V lost 5 bases and J lost 2 bases. The chain's CDR3 is CASSPPGTGGSTDTQYF. The CDR3 nucleotides are TGTGCCAGCAGTCCCCCCGGGACAGGGGGATCCACAGATACGCAGTATTTT.

The chain is built from TRBV19 and TRBJ2-7; D may be TRBD2 (6 bases). V lost 7 bases and J lost 7, with 17 bases in between. Germline-derived CDR1 and CDR2 are LNHDA and SQIVND (reference sequence). The CDR3 is 13 residues long. The CDR3 loop is CASTYRGTGEQYF. CDR3 DNA sequence: TGTGCCAGTACCTATCGGGGGACGGGAGAGCAGTACTTC.

V is TRBV3-1 (or the pseudogene TRBV3-2) and J is TRBJ2-7; D is perhaps TRBD2 (6 bases). Trimming removed 6 bases at V and 0 bases at J, with 15 bases between. Germline V gene data show CDR1 as LGHDT and CDR2 as YNNKEL (reference sequence). The CDR3 runs 15 residues. CDR3 in amino acids: CASSPSGTYSYEQYF. The CDR3 DNA is TGTGCCAGCAGTCCTTCCGGGACTTACTCCTACGAGCAGTACTTC.

This clone was seen a few times. The chain links TRBV18 to TRBJ1-1; the D gene is possibly TRBD1 (5 bases). Trimming left V 5 bases short and J 11 bases short, with 18 bases between. In germline, CDR1 is KGHSH, CDR2 LQKENI. This CDR3 has 13 residues. The DNA of the CDR3 is TGTGCCAGCTCATCGGGACTCGGGGAGGTGGCTTTCTTT. Its translation is CASSSGLGEVAFF. The full variable domain, completed using reference TRBV18 and TRBJ1-1, is NAGVMQNPRHLVRRRGQEARLRCSPMKGHSHVYWYRQLPEEGLKFMVYLQKENIIDESGMPKERFSAEFPKEGPSILRIQQVVRGDSAAYFCASSSGLGEVAFFGQGTRLTVV.

This sequence joins TRBV7-2 and TRBJ1-6; tentative D call: TRBD1 (5 bases). V was pared by 2 bases and J by 9 bases, with 14 bases between. There are 15 residues in the CDR3. Germline assignment: CDR1 SGHTA and CDR2 FQGNSA. CDR3 region: CASSLIGATGSPLHF. CDR3 DNA sequence: TGTGCCAGCAGCTTAATAGGGGCAACCGGTTCACCCCTCCACTTT.

V is TRBV15 and J is TRBJ2-5; 8 bases are a match to TRBD1. V trimming: 0 bases; J trimming: 4 bases; junction bases outside the gene matches: 4. The CDR3 extends over 15 amino acids. Germline lookup yields CDR1 LNHNV and CDR2 YYDKDF (reference sequence). CDR3 sequence reads: CATSRDQGAGETQYF. The CDR3 region has the DNA TGTGCCACCAGCAGAGATCAGGGGGCAGGAGAGACCCAGTACTTC.

The V call is TRBV7-2, the J call TRBJ1-1; D remains unclear. The CDR3 length is 14 residues. The germline gives CDR1 SGHTA, CDR2 FQGNSA. Trimming shortened V by 4 bases and J by 5 bases, and 14 bases separated the two germline ends. The CDR3: CASSWRVWGTEAFF. CDR3 nucleotides: TGTGCCAGCAGCTGGAGGGTTTGGGGTACTGAAGCTTTCTTT.

This clone is a singleton in its sample. CDR3 protein: CASSGDLWTGEGETQYF. Here the CDR3 DNA reads TGTGCCAGCAGTGGGGACCTCTGGACAGGCGAAGGAGAGACCCAGTACTTC. The V and J genes are TRBV6-1 and TRBJ2-5; 7 bases are a match to TRBD1. Germline V gene lookup returns CDR1 MNHNS and CDR2 SASEGT. V gave up 4 bases and J gave up 4 bases; unmatched junction bases: 15. The CDR3 spans 17 residues.

This clone was detected only a few times. The J gene is TRBJ1-2, the V gene TRBV2, with a possible D match to TRBD1 (5 bases). Trimming took 6 bases from V and 2 from J, leaving 19 bases between them. CDR1 SNHLY and CDR2 FYNNEI come from the germline V gene. The CDR3 has 16 residues. The CDR3 DNA reads TGTGCCAGCAGCCAACCTGGGGGGTATACGAACTATGGCTACACCTTC. Translated, it gives CASSQPGGYTNYGYTF.

This sequence joins TRBV9 and TRBJ1-1, with 7 bases lining up with TRBD1. The length of the CDR3 is 17 residues. The junction had 11 bases not matched to a gene; V was cut back by 0 bases and J by 3 bases. Germline CDR1 is SGDLS and CDR2 is YYNGEE. CDR3 amino acids: CASSVGGQPLIDTEAFF. In nucleotides, the CDR3 is TGTGCCAGCAGCGTAGGGGGACAGCCACTGATTGACACTGAAGCTTTCTTT.

The chain carries TRBV3-1 (or the pseudogene TRBV3-2) and TRBJ2-4, with a possible D match to TRBD1 (6 bases). Trimming shortened V by 2 bases and J by 3 bases, and 8 bases separated the two germline ends. This CDR3 is built from 14 residues. Germline V gene sequence: CDR1 LGHDT, CDR2 YNNKEL (reference sequence). As DNA, the CDR3 is TGTGCCAGCAGCCAAAGGGGGAGCAAAAACATTCAGTACTTC. It is translated as CASSQRGSKNIQYF.

The CDR3 DNA follows: TGTGCCTGGAGAGATGCCGGGACAGGCCCTTCAGAGCAGTTCTTC. Residues: CAWRDAGTGPSEQFF. This chain joins TRBV30 and TRBJ2-1; 8 bases are a match to TRBD1. Germline values: CDR1 GTSNPN, CDR2 SVGIG (reference sequence). This CDR3 comprises 15 residues. V lost 3 bases, J lost 10 bases, and 14 bases stayed unmatched.

The chain joins TRBV2 to TRBJ1-4; D is possibly TRBD1 (6 bases). Deletions cut 8 bases from V and 2 bases from J, with 12 bases between. The V gene's germline CDR1 is SNHLY and CDR2 FYNNEI. The CDR3 spans 14 residues. CDR3 DNA sequence: TGTGCCAGCCTCAGGGGTGGCACTAATGAAAAACTGTTTTTT. Its translation is CASLRGGTNEKLFF.

The chain recombines TRBV11-3 with TRBJ2-2, with 7 bases matching TRBD2. This CDR3 spans 17 amino acids. Germline-derived CDR1 and CDR2 are SGHNT and YENEEA. Trimming cost V 1 base and J 1 base; bases outside gene matches: 6. The CDR3 DNA is TGTGCCAGCAGCTTAGGAACCGGCGGGGGGAACACCGGGGAGCTGTTTTTT. It translates to CASSLGTGGGNTGELFF.

The CDR3 nucleotides read TGTGCCAGCAGCGTAGACACGACGAACACCGGGGAGCTGTTTTTT. It specifies CASSVDTTNTGELFF. The chain uses TRBV9 and TRBJ2-2, with D uncertain. The CDR3 loop spans 15 amino acids. Trimming shortened V by 0 bases and J by 0 bases, and 6 bases separated the two germline ends. Germline loops: CDR1 SGDLS, CDR2 YYNGEE. The whole variable domain, filled in from reference TRBV9 and TRBJ2-2, reads DSGVTQTPKHLITATGQRVTLRCSPRSGDLSVYWYQQSLDQGLQFLIQYYNGEERAKGNILERFSAQQFPDLHSELNLSSLELGDSALYFCASSVDTTNTGELFFGEGSRLTVL.

Only one count was recorded for this clone. The junction and the germline gene differ at one end; a read error may be behind it. V usage is TRBV7-2 and J usage is TRBJ2-7, with a tentative D call TRBD1 (6 bases). From germline, CDR1 is SGHTA and CDR2 FQGNSA. This CDR3 is 16 amino acids long. Written as DNA, the CDR3 is TGTGCCAGCAGCTTAGGACCGAGAGGGGGTACCTACGGGCAGTACTTC. Translating it yields CASSLGPRGGTYGQYF.

The V and J genes are TRBV10-2 and TRBJ1-1; 8 bases fit TRBD1. CDR1 WSHSY and CDR2 SAAADI come from the germline V gene. After removal of 4 bases from V and 1 base from J, the junction contained 5 bases not matched to a gene. CDR3 length equals 15 residues. CDR3 amino acids: CASSGPGTGNTEAFF. The CDR3 nucleotides are TGCGCCAGCAGTGGCCCCGGGACAGGGAACACTGAAGCTTTCTTT.

The CDR3: CASSSGLAPQYF. The CDR3 region has the DNA TGTGCCAGCAGCTCGGGACTAGCACCTCAGTACTTC. The J gene is TRBJ2-4, the V gene TRBV7-9; 9 bases are shared with TRBD2. This CDR3 comprises 12 residues. V gave up 4 bases and J gave up 12 bases; unmatched junction bases: 4. Per germline, CDR1 SEHNR and CDR2 FQNEAQ (reference sequence).

This clone was seen more than once but under ten times. The chain has TRBV6-6 and TRBJ1-2; 8 nucleotides agree with TRBD1. CDR1 is MNHNY, CDR2 SVGAGI, per germline (reference sequence). The CDR3 totals 17 residues. With 6 bases clipped from V and 4 bases from J, the junction kept 16 bases outside the gene matches. The CDR3 protein is CASSRAAVDRGVYGYTF. Written as DNA, the CDR3 is TGTGCCAGCAGCCGAGCAGCGGTAGACAGGGGTGTCTATGGCTACACCTTC.

This chain connects TRBV7-9 to TRBJ1-4, with TRBD1 identical over 7 bases. The CDR3 consists of 14 residues. CDR1 and CDR2 from the germline V gene are SEHNR and FQNEAQ (reference sequence). After removal of 5 bases from V and 8 bases from J, the junction contained 8 bases not matched to a gene. The CDR3 sequence: CASSIRQGGEKLFF. The DNA of the CDR3 is TGTGCCAGCAGCATTAGACAGGGTGGAGAAAAACTGTTTTTT.

This chain joins TRBV4-3 and TRBJ2-1; TRBD2 matches 7 bases. Trimming at V came to 3 bases and at J to 9 bases, leaving 11 bases not matched to a gene. Germline values: CDR1 LGHNA, CDR2 YSLEER. This CDR3 is 15 amino acids long. The CDR3 nucleotides read TGCGCCAGCAGCCAGGAACGACTCTTAGCGGGTGAGCAGTTCTTC. Translating it yields CASSQERLLAGEQFF.

This clone was recorded a few times. The chain combines TRBV30 with TRBJ2-3; 8 nucleotides line up with TRBD2. The V segment lost 0 bases and the J segment 5 bases; nucleotides outside the gene matches: 10. The CDR3 is made up of 16 amino acids. The germline CDR1 and CDR2 sequences are GTSNPN and SVGIG (reference sequence). In DNA form, the CDR3 reads TGTGCCTGGAGTGTACTTAGCGGGGTGCCAGGAGATACGCAGTATTTT. As protein: CAWSVLSGVPGDTQYF.